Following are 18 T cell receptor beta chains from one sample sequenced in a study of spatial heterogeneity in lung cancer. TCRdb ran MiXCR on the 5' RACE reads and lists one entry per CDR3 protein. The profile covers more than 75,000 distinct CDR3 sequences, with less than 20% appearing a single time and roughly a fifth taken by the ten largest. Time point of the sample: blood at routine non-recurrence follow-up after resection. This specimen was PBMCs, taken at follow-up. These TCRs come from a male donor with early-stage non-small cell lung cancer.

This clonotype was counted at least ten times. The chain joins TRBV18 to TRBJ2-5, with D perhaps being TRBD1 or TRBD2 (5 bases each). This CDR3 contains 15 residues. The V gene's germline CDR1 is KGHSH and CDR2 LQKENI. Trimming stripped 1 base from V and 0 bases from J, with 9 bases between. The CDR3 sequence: CASSPLGRNQETQYF. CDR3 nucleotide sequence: TGTGCCAGCTCACCACTGGGACGGAACCAAGAGACCCAGTACTTC. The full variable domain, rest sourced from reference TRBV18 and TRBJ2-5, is NAGVMQNPRHLVRRRGQEARLRCSPMKGHSHVYWYRQLPEEGLKFMVYLQKENIIDESGMPKERFSAEFPKEGPSILRIQQVVRGDSAAYFCASSPLGRNQETQYFGPGTRLLVL.

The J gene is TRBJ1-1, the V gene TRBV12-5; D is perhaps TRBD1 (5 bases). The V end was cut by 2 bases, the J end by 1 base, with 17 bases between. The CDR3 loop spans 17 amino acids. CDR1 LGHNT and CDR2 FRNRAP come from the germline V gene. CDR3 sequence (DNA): TGTGCTAGTGGTTTGAACCTCGGACGGACAAAGAACACTGAAGCTTTCTTT. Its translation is CASGLNLGRTKNTEAFF.

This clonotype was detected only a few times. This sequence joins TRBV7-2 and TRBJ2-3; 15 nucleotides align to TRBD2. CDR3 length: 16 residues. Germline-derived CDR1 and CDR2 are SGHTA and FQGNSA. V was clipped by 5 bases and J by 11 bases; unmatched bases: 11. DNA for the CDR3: TGTGCCAGCAGCCCGGGACTAGCGGGGGGTTCGTTCCAGCAGTATTTT. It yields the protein CASSPGLAGGSFQQYF.

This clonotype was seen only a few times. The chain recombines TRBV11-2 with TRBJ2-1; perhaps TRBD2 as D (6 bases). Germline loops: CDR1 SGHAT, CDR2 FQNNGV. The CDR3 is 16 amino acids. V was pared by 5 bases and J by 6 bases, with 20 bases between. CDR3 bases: TGTGCCAGCAGCCTTGGGGTGACTAGGGAGGTCAATGAGCAGTTCTTC. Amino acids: CASSLGVTREVNEQFF.

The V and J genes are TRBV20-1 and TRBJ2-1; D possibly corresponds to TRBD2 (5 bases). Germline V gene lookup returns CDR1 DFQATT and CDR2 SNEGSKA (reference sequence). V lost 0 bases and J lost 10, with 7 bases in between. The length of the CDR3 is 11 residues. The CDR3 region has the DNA TGCAGTGCTAGAGAGCGGGTGGAGCAGTTCTTC. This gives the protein CSARERVEQFF.

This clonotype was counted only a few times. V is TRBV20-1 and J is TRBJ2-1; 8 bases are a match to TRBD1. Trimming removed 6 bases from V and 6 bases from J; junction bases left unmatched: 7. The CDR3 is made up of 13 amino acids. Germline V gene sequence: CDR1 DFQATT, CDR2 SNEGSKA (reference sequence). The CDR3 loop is CSARRDRTNEQFF. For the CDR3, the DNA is TGCAGTGCCCGCCGGGACAGGACCAATGAGCAGTTCTTC.

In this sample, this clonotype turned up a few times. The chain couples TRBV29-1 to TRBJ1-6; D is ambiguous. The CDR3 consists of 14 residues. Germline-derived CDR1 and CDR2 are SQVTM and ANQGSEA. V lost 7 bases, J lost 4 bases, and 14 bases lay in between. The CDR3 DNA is TGCAGCGCCCGACAAGAAGGGTATAATTCACCCCTCCACTTT. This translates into CSARQEGYNSPLHF.

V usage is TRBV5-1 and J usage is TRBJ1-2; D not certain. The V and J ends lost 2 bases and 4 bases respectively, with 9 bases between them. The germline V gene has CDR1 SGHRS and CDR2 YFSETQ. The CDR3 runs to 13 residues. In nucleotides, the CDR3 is TGCGCCAGCAGCTTAGACCCGTCCTATGGCTACACCTTC. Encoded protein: CASSLDPSYGYTF.

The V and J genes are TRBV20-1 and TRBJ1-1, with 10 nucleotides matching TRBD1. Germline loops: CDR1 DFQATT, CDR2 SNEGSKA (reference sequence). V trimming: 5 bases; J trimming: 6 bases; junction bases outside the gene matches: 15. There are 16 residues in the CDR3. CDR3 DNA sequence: TGCAGTGCTGGAACCAGGGACAGGGGAAAATTCGCTGAAGCTTTCTTT. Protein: CSAGTRDRGKFAEAFF.

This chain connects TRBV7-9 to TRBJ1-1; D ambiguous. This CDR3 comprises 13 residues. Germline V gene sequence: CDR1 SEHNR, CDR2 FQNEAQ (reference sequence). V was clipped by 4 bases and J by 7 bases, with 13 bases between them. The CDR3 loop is CASSSTDISEAFF. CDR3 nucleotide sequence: TGTGCCAGCAGCTCGACGGATATTAGTGAAGCTTTCTTT.

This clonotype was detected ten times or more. CDR3 bases: TGCAGTGCATTGGACAGGGGGCTAGGGGAGCAGTACTTC. Translating gives CSALDRGLGEQYF. The chain recombines TRBV20-1 with TRBJ2-7; 11 positions match TRBD1. V shed 6 bases and J 7 bases; nucleotides not matched to a gene: 8. The CDR3 is 13 amino acids. Germline CDR1 is DFQATT and CDR2 is SNEGSKA (reference sequence).

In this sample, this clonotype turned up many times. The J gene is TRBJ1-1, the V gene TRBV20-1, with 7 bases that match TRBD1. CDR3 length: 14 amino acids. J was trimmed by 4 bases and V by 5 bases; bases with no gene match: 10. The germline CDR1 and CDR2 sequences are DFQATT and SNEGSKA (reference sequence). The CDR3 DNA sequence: TGCAGTGCTCGCGCAGGGGGGTCTGGCACTGAAGCTTTCTTT. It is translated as CSARAGGSGTEAFF.

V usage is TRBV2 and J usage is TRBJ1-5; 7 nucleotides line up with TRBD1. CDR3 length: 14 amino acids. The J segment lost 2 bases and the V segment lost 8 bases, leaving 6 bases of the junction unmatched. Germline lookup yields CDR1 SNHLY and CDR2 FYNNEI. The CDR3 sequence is CASHGTGGNQPQHF. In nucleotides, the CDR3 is TGTGCCAGCCATGGAACAGGGGGCAATCAGCCCCAGCATTTT.

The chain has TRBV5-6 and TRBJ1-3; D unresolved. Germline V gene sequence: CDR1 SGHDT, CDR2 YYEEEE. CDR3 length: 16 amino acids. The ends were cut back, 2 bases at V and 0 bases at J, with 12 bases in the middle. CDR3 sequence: CASSFAPRSSGNTIYF. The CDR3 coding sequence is TGTGCCAGCAGCTTTGCTCCCAGGAGCTCTGGAAACACCATATATTTT.

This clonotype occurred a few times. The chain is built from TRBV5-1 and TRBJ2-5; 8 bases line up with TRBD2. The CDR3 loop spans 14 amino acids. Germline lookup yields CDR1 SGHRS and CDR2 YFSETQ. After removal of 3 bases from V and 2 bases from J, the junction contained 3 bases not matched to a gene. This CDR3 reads CASSSGGQQETQYF. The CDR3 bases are TGCGCCAGCAGCTCGGGAGGGCAGCAAGAGACCCAGTACTTC. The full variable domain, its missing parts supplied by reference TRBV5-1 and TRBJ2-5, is KAGVTQTPRYLIKTRGQQVTLSCSPISGHRSVSWYQQTPGQGLQFLFEYFSETQRNKGNFPGRFSGRQFSNSRSEMNVSTLELGDSALYLCASSSGGQQETQYFGPGTRLLVL.

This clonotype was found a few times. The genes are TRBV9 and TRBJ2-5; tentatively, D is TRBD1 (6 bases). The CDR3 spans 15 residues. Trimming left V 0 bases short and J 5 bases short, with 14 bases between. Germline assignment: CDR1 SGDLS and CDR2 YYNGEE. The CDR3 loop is CASSVDAGVEETQYF. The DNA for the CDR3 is TGTGCCAGCAGCGTAGATGCAGGGGTTGAGGAGACCCAGTACTTC.

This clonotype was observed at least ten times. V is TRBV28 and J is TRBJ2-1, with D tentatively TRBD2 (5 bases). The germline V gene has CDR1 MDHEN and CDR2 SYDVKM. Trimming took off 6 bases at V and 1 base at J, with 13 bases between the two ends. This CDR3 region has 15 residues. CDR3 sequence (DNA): TGTGCCAGCAGGGCGGGTGGAAGTTCCTACAATGAGCAGTTCTTC. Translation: CASRAGGSSYNEQFF.

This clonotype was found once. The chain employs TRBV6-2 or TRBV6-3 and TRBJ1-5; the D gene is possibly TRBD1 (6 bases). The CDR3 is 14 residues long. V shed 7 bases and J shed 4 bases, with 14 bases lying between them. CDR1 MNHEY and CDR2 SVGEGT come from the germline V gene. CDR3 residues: CASKLFGQNQPQHF. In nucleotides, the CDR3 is TGTGCCAGCAAACTCTTCGGACAGAATCAGCCCCAGCATTTT.